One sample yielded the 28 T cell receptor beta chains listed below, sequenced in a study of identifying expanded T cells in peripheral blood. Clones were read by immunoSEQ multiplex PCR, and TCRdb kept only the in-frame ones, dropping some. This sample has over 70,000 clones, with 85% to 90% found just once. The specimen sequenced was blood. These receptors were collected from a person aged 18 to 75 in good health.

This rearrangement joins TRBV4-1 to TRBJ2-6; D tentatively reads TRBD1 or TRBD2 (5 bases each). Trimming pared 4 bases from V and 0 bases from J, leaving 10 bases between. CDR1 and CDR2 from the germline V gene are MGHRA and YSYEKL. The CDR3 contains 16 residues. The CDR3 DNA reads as TGCGCCAGCAGCCTAGGGACGGGCTCTGGGGCCAACGTCCTGACTTTC. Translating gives CASSLGTGSGANVLTF.

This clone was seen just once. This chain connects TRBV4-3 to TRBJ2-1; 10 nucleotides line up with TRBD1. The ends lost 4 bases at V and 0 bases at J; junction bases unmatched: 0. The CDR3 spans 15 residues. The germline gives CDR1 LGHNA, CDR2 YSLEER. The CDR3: CASSRDRGSYNEQFF. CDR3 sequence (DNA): TGCGCCAGCAGCCGGGACAGGGGCTCCTACAATGAGCAGTTCTTC.

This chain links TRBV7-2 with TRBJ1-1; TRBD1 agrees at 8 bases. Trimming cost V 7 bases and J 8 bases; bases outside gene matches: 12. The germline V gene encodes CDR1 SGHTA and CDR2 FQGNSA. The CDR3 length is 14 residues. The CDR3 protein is CASTLTGGSTEAFF. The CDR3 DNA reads TGTGCCAGCACCCTAACAGGGGGATCTACCGAAGCTTTCTTT.

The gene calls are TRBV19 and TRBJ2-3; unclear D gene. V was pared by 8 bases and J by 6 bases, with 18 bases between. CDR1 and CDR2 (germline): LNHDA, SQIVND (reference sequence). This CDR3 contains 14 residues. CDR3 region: CASCEGDRIDTQYF. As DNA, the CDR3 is TGTGCCAGTTGCGAAGGAGATCGGATCGATACGCAGTATTTT. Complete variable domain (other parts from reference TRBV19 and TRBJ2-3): DGGITQSPKYLFRKEGQNVTLSCEQNLNHDAMYWYRQDPGQGLRLIYYSQIVNDFQKGDIAEGYSVSREKKESFPLTVTSAQKNPTAFYLCASCEGDRIDTQYFGPGTRLTVL.

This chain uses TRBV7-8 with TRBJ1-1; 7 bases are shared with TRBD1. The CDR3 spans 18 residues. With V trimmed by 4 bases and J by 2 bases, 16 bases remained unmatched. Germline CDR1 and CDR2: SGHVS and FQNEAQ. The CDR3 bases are TGTGCCAGCAGCTCCGAATACAATTTACAGGGGCCTAACACTGAAGCTTTCTTT. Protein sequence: CASSSEYNLQGPNTEAFF.

Here the CDR3 DNA reads TGTGCCAGCAGTGGGGGACGGATCTACGAGCAGTACTTC. Translated, it gives CASSGGRIYEQYF. This sequence joins TRBV6-1 and TRBJ2-7; D is tentatively TRBD1 or TRBD2 (5 bases each). CDR3 length: 13 residues. In germline, CDR1 is MNHNS, CDR2 SASEGT. Trimming shortened V by 4 bases and J by 3 bases, and 10 bases separated the two germline ends.

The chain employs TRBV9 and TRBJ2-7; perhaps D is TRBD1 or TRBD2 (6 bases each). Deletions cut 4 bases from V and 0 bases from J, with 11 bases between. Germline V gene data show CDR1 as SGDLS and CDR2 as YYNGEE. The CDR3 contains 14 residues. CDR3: CASSPAGHSYEQYF. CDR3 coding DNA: TGTGCCAGCAGCCCCGCGGGACACTCCTACGAGCAGTACTTC.

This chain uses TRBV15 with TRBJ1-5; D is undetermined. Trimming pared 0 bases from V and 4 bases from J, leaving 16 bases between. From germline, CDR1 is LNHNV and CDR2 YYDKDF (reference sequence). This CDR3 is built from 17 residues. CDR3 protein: CATSRDRLSSGNQPQHF. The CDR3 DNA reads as TGTGCCACCAGCAGAGATCGTTTGAGCAGCGGGAATCAGCCCCAGCATTTT. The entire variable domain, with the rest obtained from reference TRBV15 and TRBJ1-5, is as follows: DAMVIQNPRYQVTQFGKPVTLSCSQTLNHNVMYWYQQKSSQAPKLLFHYYDKDFNNEADTPDNFQSRRPNTSFCFLDIRSPGLGDTAMYLCATSRDRLSSGNQPQHFGDGTRLSIL.

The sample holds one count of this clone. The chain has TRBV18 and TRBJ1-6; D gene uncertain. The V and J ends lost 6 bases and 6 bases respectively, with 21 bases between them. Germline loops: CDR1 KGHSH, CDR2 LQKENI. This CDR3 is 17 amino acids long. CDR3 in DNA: TGTGCCAGCTCCCGGGCTACGGGCAGGATCTCTAATTCACCCCTCCACTTT. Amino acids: CASSRATGRISNSPLHF.

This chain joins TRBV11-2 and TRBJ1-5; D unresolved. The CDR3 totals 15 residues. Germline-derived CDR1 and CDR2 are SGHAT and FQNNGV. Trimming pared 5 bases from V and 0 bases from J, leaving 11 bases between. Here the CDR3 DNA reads TGTGCCAGCAGCCTTCGGGGAAATAGCAATCAGCCCCAGCATTTT. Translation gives CASSLRGNSNQPQHF.

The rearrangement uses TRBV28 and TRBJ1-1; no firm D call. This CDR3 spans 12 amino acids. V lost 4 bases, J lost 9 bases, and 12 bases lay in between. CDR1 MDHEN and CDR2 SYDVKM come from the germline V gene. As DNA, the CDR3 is TGTGCCAGCAGTTCACTTGCGCTCCAAGCTTTCTTT. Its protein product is CASSSLALQAFF.

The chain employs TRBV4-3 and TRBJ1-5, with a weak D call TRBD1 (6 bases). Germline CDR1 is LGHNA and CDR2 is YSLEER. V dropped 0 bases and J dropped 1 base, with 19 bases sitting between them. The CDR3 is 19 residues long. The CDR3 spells CASSQEVPRGELSNQPQHF. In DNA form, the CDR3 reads TGCGCCAGCAGCCAAGAGGTACCCAGGGGTGAATTAAGCAATCAGCCCCAGCATTTT.

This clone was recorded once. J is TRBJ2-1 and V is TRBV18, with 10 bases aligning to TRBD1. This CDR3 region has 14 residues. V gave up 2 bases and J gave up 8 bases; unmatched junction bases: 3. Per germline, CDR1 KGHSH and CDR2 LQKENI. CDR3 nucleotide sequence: TGTGCCAGCTCACCAGACAGGGGGCTCGATGAGCAGTTCTTC. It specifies CASSPDRGLDEQFF.

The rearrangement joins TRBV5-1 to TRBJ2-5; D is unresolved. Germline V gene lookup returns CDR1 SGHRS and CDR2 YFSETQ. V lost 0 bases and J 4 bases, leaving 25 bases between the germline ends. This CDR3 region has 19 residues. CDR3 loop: CASSLEGPRRPRSVETQYF. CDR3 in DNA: TGCGCCAGCAGCTTGGAGGGCCCCCGACGACCCCGGAGCGTAGAGACCCAGTACTTC. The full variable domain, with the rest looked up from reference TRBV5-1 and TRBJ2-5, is KAGVTQTPRYLIKTRGQQVTLSCSPISGHRSVSWYQQTPGQGLQFLFEYFSETQRNKGNFPGRFSGRQFSNSRSEMNVSTLELGDSALYLCASSLEGPRRPRSVETQYFGPGTRLLVL.

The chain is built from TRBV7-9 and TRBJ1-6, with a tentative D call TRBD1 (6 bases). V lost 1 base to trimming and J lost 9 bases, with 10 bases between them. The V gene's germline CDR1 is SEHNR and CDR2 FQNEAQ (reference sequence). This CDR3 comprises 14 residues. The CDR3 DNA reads TGTGCCAGCAGCTTAGAATACAGGGCTTCACCCCTCCACTTT. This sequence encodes CASSLEYRASPLHF. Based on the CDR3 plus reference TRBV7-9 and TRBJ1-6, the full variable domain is DTGVSQNPRHKITKRGQNVTFRCDPISEHNRLYWYRQTLGQGPEFLTYFQNEAQLEKSRLLSDRFSAERPKGSFSTLEIQRTEQGDSAMYLCASSLEYRASPLHFGNGTRLTVT.

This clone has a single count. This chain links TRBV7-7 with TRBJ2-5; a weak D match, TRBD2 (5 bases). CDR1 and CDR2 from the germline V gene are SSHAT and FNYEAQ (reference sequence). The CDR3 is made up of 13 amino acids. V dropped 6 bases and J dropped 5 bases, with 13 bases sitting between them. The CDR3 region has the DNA TGTGCCAGCAGACCCGTAAGAGGGGAGACCCAGTACTTC. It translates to CASRPVRGETQYF.

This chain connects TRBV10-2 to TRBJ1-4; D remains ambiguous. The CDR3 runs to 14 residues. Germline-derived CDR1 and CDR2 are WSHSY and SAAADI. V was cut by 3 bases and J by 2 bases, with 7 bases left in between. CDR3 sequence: CASSDTATNEKLFF. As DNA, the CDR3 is TGCGCCAGCAGTGATACAGCCACTAATGAAAAACTGTTTTTT.

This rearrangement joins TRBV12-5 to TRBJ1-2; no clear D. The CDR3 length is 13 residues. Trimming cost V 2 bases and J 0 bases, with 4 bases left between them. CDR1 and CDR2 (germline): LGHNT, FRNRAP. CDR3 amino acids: CASGLQTNYGYTF. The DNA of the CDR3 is TGTGCTAGTGGTTTGCAGACTAACTATGGCTACACCTTC.

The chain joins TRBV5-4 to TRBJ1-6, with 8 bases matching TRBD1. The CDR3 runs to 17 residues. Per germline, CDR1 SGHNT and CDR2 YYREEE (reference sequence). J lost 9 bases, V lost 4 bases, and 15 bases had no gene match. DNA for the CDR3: TGTGCCAGCAGCCGGAATCTGGGACAGGCAACTAGTTCACCCCTCCACTTT. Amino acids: CASSRNLGQATSSPLHF.

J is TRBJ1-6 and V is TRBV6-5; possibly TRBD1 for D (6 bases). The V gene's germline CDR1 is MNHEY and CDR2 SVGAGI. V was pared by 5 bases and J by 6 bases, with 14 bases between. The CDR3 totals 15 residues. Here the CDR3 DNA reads TGTGCCAGCAGTACAGGGCTCTCGGGTAATTCACCCCTCCACTTT. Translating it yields CASSTGLSGNSPLHF.

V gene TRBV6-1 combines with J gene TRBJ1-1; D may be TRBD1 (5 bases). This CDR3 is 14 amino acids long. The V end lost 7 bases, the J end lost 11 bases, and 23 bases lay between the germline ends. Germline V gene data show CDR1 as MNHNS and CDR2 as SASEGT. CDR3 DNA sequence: TGTGCCAGCATTATGGGGGTCGGACGACCGGGGGCTTTCTTT. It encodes CASIMGVGRPGAFF.

CDR3 DNA sequence: TGTGCCAGCAGCTTGGGCAGCCTTGGCTACACCTTC. It is translated as CASSLGSLGYTF. The V call is TRBV5-4, the J call TRBJ1-2; D is undetermined. V was clipped by 0 bases and J by 7 bases, with 7 bases between them. Germline CDR1 and CDR2: SGHNT and YYREEE (reference sequence). There are 12 residues in the CDR3.

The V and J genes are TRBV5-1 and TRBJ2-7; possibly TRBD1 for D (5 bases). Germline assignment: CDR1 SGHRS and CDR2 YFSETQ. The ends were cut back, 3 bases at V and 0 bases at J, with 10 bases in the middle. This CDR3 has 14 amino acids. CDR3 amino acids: CASSSTGFSYEQYF. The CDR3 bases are TGCGCCAGCAGCTCTACAGGTTTCTCCTACGAGCAGTACTTC.

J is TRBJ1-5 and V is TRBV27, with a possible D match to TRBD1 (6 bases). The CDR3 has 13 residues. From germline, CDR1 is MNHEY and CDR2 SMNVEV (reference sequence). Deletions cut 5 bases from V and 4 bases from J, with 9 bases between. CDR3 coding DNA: TGTGCCAGCAGTCTGACAGGAAATCAGCCCCAGCATTTT. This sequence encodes CASSLTGNQPQHF.

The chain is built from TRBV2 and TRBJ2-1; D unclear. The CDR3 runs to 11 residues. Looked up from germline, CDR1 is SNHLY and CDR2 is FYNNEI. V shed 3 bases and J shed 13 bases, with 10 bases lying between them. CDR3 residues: CASSEHESQFF. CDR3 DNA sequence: TGTGCCAGCAGTGAGCACGAAAGCCAGTTCTTC.

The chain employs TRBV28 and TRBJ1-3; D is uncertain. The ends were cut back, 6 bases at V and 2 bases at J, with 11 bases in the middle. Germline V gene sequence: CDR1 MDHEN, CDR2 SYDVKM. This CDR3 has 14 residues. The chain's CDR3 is CASSRIPAGNTIYF. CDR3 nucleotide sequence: TGTGCCAGCAGCCGTATCCCAGCTGGAAACACCATATATTTT. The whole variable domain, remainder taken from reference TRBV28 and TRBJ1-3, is DVKVTQSSRYLVKRTGEKVFLECVQDMDHENMFWYRQDPGLGLRLIYFSYDVKMKEKGDIPEGYSVSREKKERFSLILESASTNQTSMYLCASSRIPAGNTIYFGEGSWLTVV.

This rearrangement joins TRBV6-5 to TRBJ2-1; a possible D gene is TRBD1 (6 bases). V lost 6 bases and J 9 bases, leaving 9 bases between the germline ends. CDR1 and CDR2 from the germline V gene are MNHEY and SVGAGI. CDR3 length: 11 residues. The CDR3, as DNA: TGTGCCAGCAGCAGGGGCGGTGAGCAGTTCTTC. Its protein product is CASSRGGEQFF.

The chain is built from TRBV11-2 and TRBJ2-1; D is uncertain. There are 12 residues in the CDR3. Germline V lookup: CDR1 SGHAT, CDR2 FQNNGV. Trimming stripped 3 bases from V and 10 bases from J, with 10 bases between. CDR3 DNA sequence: TGTGCCAGCAGCTTCCGGTGGTCGGAGCAGTTCTTC. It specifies CASSFRWSEQFF.